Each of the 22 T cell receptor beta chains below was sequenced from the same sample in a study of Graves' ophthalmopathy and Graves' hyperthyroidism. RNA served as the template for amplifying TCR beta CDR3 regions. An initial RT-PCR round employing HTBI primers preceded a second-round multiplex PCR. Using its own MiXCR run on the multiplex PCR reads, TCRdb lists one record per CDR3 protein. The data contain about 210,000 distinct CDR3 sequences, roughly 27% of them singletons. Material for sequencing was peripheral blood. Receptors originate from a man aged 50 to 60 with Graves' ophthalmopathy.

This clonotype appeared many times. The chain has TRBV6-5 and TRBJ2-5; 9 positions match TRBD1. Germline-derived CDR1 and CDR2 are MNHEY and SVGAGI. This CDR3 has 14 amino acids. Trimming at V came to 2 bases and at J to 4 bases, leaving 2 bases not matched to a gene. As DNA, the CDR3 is TGTGCCAGCAGTTACCGGGACAGGGTAGAGACCCAGTACTTC. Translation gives CASSYRDRVETQYF.

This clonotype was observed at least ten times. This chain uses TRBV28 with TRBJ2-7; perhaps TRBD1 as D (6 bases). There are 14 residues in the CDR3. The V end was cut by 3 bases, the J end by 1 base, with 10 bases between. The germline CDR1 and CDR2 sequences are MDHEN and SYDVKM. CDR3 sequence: CASSFSGQSYEQYF. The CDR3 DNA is TGTGCCAGCAGTTTTTCAGGACAGTCCTACGAGCAGTACTTC.

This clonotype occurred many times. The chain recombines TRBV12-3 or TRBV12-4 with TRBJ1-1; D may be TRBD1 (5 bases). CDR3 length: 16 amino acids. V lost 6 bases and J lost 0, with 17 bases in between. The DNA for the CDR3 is TGTGCCAGCAGGGTGTCGGTAGGGACGGTGAACACTGAAGCTTTCTTT. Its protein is CASRVSVGTVNTEAFF.

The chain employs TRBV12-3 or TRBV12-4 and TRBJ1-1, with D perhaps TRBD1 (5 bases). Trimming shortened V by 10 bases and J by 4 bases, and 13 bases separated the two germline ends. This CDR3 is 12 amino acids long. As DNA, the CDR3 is TGTGCCACCCACGGGGCTACCACTGAAGCTTTCTTT. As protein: CATHGATTEAFF.

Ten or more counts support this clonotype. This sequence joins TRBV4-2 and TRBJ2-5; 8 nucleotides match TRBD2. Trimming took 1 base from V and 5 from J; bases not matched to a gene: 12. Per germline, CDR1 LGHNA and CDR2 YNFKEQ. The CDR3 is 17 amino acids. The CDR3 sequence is CASSQGDSTSVLETQYF. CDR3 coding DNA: TGTGCCAGCAGCCAAGGGGATTCGACTAGCGTCCTTGAGACCCAGTACTTC.

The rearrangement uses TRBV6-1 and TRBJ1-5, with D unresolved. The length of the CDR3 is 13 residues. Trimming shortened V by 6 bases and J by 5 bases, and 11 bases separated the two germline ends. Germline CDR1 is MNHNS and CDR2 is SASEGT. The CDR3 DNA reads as TGTGCCAGCAGGGCGGGAATCTATCAGCCCCAGCATTTT. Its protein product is CASRAGIYQPQHF.

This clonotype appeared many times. CDR3 coding DNA: TGTGCCAGCAGTTTGAGGTCCCAGTACGAGCAGTACTTC. Its translation: CASSLRSQYEQYF. The V gene is TRBV12-3 or TRBV12-4, the J gene TRBJ2-7, with D uncertain. The V end was cut by 3 bases, the J end by 4 bases, with 10 bases between. This CDR3 is built from 13 residues.

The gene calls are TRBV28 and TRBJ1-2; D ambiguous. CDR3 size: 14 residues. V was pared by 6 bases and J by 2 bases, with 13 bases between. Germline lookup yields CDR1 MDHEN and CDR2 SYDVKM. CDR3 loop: CASSYPTGNYGYTF. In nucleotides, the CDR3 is TGTGCCAGCAGCTACCCGACGGGAAACTATGGCTACACCTTC.

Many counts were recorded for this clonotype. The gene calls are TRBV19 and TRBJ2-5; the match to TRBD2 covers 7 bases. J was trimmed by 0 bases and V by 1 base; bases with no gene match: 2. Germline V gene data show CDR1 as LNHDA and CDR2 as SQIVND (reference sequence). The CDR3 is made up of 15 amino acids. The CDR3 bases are TGTGCCAGTAGTATAGCAAGCGGGAACCAAGAGACCCAGTACTTC. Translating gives CASSIASGNQETQYF.

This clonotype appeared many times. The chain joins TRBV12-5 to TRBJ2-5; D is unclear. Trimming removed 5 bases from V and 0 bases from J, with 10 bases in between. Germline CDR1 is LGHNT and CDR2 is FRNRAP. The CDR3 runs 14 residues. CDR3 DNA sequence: TGTGCTAGTGGTCTGGGAACGTACCAAGAGACCCAGTACTTC. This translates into CASGLGTYQETQYF.

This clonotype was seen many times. In DNA, the CDR3 is TGTGCCAGCATGGCCGGATACGAGCAGTACTTC. Amino acids: CASMAGYEQYF. The chain recombines TRBV6-5 with TRBJ2-7, with D hard to call. This CDR3 region has 11 residues. The germline V gene has CDR1 MNHEY and CDR2 SVGAGI. V gave up 7 bases and J gave up 4 bases, with 8 bases separating them.

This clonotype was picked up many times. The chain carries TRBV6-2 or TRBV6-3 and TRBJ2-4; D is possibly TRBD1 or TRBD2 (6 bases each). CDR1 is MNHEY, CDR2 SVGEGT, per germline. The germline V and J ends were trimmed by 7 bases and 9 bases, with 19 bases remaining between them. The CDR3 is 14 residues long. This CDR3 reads CASTPGGGKAIQYF. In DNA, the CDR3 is TGTGCCAGCACCCCCGGAGGGGGGAAGGCCATTCAGTACTTC.

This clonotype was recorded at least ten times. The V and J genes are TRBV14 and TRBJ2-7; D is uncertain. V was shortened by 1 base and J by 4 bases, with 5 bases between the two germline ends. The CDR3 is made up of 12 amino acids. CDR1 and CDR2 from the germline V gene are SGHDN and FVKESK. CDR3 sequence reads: CASSQAMYEQYF. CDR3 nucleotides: TGTGCCAGCAGCCAAGCAATGTACGAGCAGTACTTC.

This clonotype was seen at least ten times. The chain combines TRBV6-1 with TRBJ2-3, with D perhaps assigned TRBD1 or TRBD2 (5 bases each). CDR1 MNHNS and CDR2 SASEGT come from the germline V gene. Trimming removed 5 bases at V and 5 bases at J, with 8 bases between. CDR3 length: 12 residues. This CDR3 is CASSRDVDTQYF. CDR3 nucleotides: TGTGCCAGCAGTCGGGACGTAGATACGCAGTATTTT.

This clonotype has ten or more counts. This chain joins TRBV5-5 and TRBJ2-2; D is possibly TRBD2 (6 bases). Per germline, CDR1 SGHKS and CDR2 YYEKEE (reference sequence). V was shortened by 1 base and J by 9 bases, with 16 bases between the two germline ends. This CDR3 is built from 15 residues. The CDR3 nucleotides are TGTGCCAGCAGCTTGACGACAGCGGGCAGGTGGGAGCTGTTTTTT. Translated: CASSLTTAGRWELFF.

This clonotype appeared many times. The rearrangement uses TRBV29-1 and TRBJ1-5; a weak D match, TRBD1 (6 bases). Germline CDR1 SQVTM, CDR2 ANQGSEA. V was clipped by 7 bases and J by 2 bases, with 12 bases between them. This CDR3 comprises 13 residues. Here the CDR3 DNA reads TGCAGCGCGAGGGGGACCGGCAATCAGCCCCAGCATTTT. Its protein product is CSARGTGNQPQHF. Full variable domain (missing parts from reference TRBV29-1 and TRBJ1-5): SAVISQKPSRDICQRGTSLTIQCQVDSQVTMMFWYRQQPGQSLTLIATANQGSEATYESGFVIDKFPISRPNLTFSTLTVSNMSPEDSSIYLCSARGTGNQPQHFGDGTRLSIL.

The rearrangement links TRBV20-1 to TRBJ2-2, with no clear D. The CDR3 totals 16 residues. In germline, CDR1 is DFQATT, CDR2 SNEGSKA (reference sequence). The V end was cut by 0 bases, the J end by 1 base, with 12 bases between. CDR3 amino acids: CSARDPLGRNTGELFF. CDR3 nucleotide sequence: TGCAGTGCTAGAGATCCGTTGGGTCGGAACACCGGGGAGCTGTTTTTT.

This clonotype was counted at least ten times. In DNA form, the CDR3 reads TGCGCCAGCAGCCAGGACCCAACAGGGTTTGGCTACACCTTC. Translation: CASSQDPTGFGYTF. This chain connects TRBV4-1 to TRBJ1-2, with D perhaps matching TRBD1 (6 bases). Per germline, CDR1 MGHRA and CDR2 YSYEKL. This CDR3 has 14 residues. Trimming shortened V by 3 bases and J by 7 bases, and 15 bases separated the two germline ends.

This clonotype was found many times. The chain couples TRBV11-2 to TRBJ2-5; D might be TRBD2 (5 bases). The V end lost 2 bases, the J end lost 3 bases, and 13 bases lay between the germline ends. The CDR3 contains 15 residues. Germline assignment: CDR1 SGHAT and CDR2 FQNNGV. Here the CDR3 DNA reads TGTGCCAGCAGCTTATATCGGGGATTTGAAGAGACCCAGTACTTC. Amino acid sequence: CASSLYRGFEETQYF.

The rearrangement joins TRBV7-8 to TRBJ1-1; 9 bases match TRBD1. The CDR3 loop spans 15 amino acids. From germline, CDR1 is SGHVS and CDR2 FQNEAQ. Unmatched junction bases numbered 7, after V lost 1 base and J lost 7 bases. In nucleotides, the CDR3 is TGTGCCAGCAGCTTAGACTGGGACAGGGACGGTGAAGCTTTCTTT. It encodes CASSLDWDRDGEAFF.

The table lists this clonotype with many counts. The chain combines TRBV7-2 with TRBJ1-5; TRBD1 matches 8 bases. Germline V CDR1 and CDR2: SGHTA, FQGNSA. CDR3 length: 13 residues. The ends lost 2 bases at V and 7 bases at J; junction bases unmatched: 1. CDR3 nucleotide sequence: TGTGCCAGCAGCTTACAGGGGGCCCAGCCCCAGCATTTT. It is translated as CASSLQGAQPQHF.

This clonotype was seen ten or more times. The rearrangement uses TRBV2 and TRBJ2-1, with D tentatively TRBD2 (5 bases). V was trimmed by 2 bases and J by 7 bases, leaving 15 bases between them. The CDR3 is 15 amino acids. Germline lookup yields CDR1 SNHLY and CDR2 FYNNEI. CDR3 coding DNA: TGTGCCAGCAGTGAAAGTTCGCTAGCTGTGAATGAGCAGTTCTTC. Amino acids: CASSESSLAVNEQFF.